A single sample gave rise to the 9 T cell receptor beta chains below, sequenced in a study of blood T cell repertoires in COVID-19. TCRdb keeps only in-frame clones here, not all; method: immunoSEQ multiplex PCR. This sample has around 130,000 clones, with about 84% found just once. The sample consisted of PBMCs or T cells enriched from blood (not recorded which). The receptors stem from a woman aged 18-35 years who had been exposed to COVID-19.

The genes are TRBV5-1 and TRBJ1-1; TRBD1 matches at 10 bases. The CDR3 sequence is 13 residues long. The trim removed 5 bases at V and 7 bases at J, leaving 5 bases unmatched. The germline V gene encodes CDR1 SGHRS and CDR2 YFSETQ. CDR3 DNA sequence: TGCGCCAGCAGTTGGGGACAGGGGAATGAAGCTTTCTTT. This translates into CASSWGQGNEAFF. Full variable domain (rest looked up from reference TRBV5-1 and TRBJ1-1): KAGVTQTPRYLIKTRGQQVTLSCSPISGHRSVSWYQQTPGQGLQFLFEYFSETQRNKGNFPGRFSGRQFSNSRSEMNVSTLELGDSALYLCASSWGQGNEAFFGQGTRLTVV.

The chain uses TRBV7-9 and TRBJ2-3; TRBD1 aligns across 8 bases. This CDR3 contains 17 residues. With V trimmed by 6 bases and J by 5 bases, 16 bases remained unmatched. Germline CDR1 SEHNR, CDR2 FQNEAQ (reference sequence). CDR3 sequence reads: CASSLDGDRGGKDTQYF. Here the CDR3 DNA reads TGTGCCAGCAGTCTAGACGGAGACAGGGGCGGGAAAGATACGCAGTATTTT.

This chain connects TRBV29-1 to TRBJ2-5; 8 bases fit TRBD1. J gave up 9 bases and V 7 bases, and 16 bases lay outside the gene matches. The CDR3 sequence is 14 residues long. CDR1 and CDR2 (germline): SQVTM, ANQGSEA. The CDR3 DNA reads TGCAGCGGCAGGGGGCGGCTTGGTTTTGTGTCCCAGTACTTC. Protein: CSGRGRLGFVSQYF.

J is TRBJ2-5 and V is TRBV7-6; 10 nucleotides line up with TRBD1. The germline V gene has CDR1 SGHVS and CDR2 FNYEAQ. The J segment lost 4 bases and the V segment lost 6 bases, leaving 8 bases of the junction unmatched. The CDR3 totals 15 residues. CDR3: CASSRDRGWRETQYF. The CDR3 coding sequence is TGTGCCAGCAGTCGGGACAGGGGATGGCGAGAGACCCAGTACTTC.

J is TRBJ2-7 and V is TRBV6-5; perhaps TRBD1 as D (6 bases). From germline, CDR1 is MNHEY and CDR2 SVGAGI. The CDR3 consists of 14 residues. V was trimmed by 2 bases and J by 6 bases, leaving 14 bases between them. CDR3 region: CASSYGGQGTEQYF. The CDR3 DNA reads TGTGCCAGCAGTTACGGTGGGCAGGGGACCGAGCAGTACTTC.

As DNA, the CDR3 is TGTGCCAGCAGCCAAGTGTCAGAGGCAAACATTCAGTACTTC. Encoded protein: CASSQVSEANIQYF. This sequence joins TRBV14 and TRBJ2-4; D not resolved. The V and J ends lost 1 base and 6 bases respectively, with 10 bases between them. The CDR3 has 14 residues. Germline V gives CDR1 SGHDN, CDR2 FVKESK.

This sequence joins TRBV7-3 and TRBJ2-3, with D possibly being TRBD2 (6 bases). CDR3 size: 15 residues. Germline V gene data show CDR1 as SGHTA and CDR2 as FQGTGA. With 5 bases removed from V and 0 bases from J, the gap between germline ends came to 12 bases. The CDR3: CASSLSGTSTDTQYF. CDR3 nucleotide sequence: TGTGCCAGCAGCCTTAGCGGTACTAGCACAGATACGCAGTATTTT. Variable domain in full (rest from reference TRBV7-3 and TRBJ2-3): GAGVSQTPSNKVTEKGKYVELRCDPISGHTALYWYRQSLGQGPEFLIYFQGTGAADDSGLPNDRFFAVRPEGSVSTLKIQRTERGDSAVYLCASSLSGTSTDTQYFGPGTRLTVL.

The chain links TRBV6-1 to TRBJ1-6; 8 nucleotides match TRBD1. The CDR3 runs 17 residues. Germline values: CDR1 MNHNS, CDR2 SASEGT. The V segment lost 3 bases and the J segment 7 bases; nucleotides outside the gene matches: 11. The CDR3 spells CASSETGQGFPNSPLHF. The DNA of the CDR3 is TGTGCCAGCAGTGAGACCGGACAGGGCTTCCCCAATTCACCCCTCCACTTT.

The rearrangement uses TRBV27 and TRBJ2-1; TRBD1 matches at 7 bases. Germline loops: CDR1 MNHEY, CDR2 SMNVEV (reference sequence). Trimming took 5 bases from V and 3 from J; bases not matched to a gene: 4. This CDR3 has 14 amino acids. The CDR3 reads CASSRGQVYNEQFF. The CDR3 DNA follows: TGTGCCAGCAGTAGAGGACAGGTCTACAATGAGCAGTTCTTC.